This TCR beta chain was profiled in a study of tissue T cells after allogeneic stem cell transplantation. V dropped 5 bases and J dropped 0 bases, with 10 bases sitting between them. Germline V gene data show CDR1 as SNHLY and CDR2 as FYNGKV (reference sequence). CDR3 length: 15 residues. Time point: mouse harvest day 7 after allogeneic transplant. Each mouse received 10^7 T-cell-depleted marrow cells plus 10^6 splenic CD5+ T cells by tail vein. Tissues came from B6→BALB/c major-mismatch GVHD mice at day 7 or 14. Details on this clone: Antigen unknown. Gene and germline names: mouse. Read coverage stops 1 residue before the CDR3 terminus; the germline J gene supplies the remainder.

Notes on the study in general: Few T cell clones were shared across patients, but motif clusters showed tissue-specific shared signatures. Within patients, tissue anatomy strongly shaped TCR repertoire composition.

Survey-depth TCRbeta CDR3 sequencing reported V/J genes and productive frequencies. Using immunoSEQ multiplex PCR, the repertoire was profiled, and TCRdb retains in-frame clones only, with some absent. Among thousands of clones listed, approximately 48% were seen once. The material sequenced was gut tissue. The chain has TRBV3 and TRBJ1-4; D is uncertain. The origin of this receptor is a female BALB/c mouse given C57BL/6 T cells with graft-versus-host disease after an allogeneic hematopoietic cell transplant. The CDR3 is CASSPYSISNERLFF. The sequenced part of the CDR3 DNA is TGTGCCAGCAGCCCGTACAGCATTTCCAACGAAAGATTATTT.